These 2 T cell receptor beta chains were sequenced from one sample in a study of blood T cell repertoires in COVID-19. Generated by immunoSEQ multiplex PCR, the TCRdb table keeps only in-frame clones and is missing some. Of roughly 250,000 clones in the sample, 70% to 90% were seen once. The sequenced material came from PBMCs or T cells enriched from blood (not recorded which). Source of these receptors: a woman aged 45-59 years who had recovered from COVID-19.

V gene TRBV5-1 combines with J gene TRBJ1-1; TRBD1 might be the D (6 bases). Between the trimmed V and J ends, which lost 3 bases and 4 bases, there was a span of 10 bases. The CDR3 length is 13 residues. Germline loops: CDR1 SGHRS, CDR2 YFSETQ. The CDR3 nucleotides are TGCGCCAGCAGCTCGGAAGGGGGCACTGAAGCTTTCTTT. It specifies CASSSEGGTEAFF. Looking up the rest from reference TRBV5-1 and TRBJ1-1 gives the full variable domain: KAGVTQTPRYLIKTRGQQVTLSCSPISGHRSVSWYQQTPGQGLQFLFEYFSETQRNKGNFPGRFSGRQFSNSRSEMNVSTLELGDSALYLCASSSEGGTEAFFGQGTRLTVV.

The chain uses TRBV28 and TRBJ2-1, with no clear D. Germline loops: CDR1 MDHEN, CDR2 SYDVKM. CDR3 size: 16 residues. The V gene lost 3 bases and the J gene lost 1 base, with 13 bases spanning the gap. The CDR3 sequence is CASSFFIGGSYNEQFF. The CDR3 nucleotides read TGTGCCAGCAGTTTCTTCATCGGCGGATCCTACAATGAGCAGTTCTTC.